This record looks at one TCR beta chain sequence and its context. Its specific antigen is unknown. The data were taken from a study of T cells expressing NK-cell markers (dated by TCRdb to 2019 to 2021). At the level of the whole study: In sorted CD3+CD56+NKG2C+, CD3+CD56+NKG2C- and CD3+CD56-NKG2C+ T-cell subsets from about 8 donors, TCR beta-chain repertoires were profiled. Seven of the eight sequenced donors were HCMV-seropositive and one was HCMV-seronegative. The study sequenced eight donors, all healthy volunteers chosen at random: three men and five women. Illumina HiSeq 2000/2500, MiSeq or NextSeq was used to sequence libraries as 2 x 150 bp reads.

Sequencing relied on an Illumina HiSeq 2000. TCR beta cDNA libraries were made by 5'RACE template switching that added a universal primer site and unique molecular identifiers. Priming for cDNA synthesis came from the TCR beta constant segment, and two successive PCR amplification steps followed. Concerning the study's data processing: MIGEC was used to demultiplex reads and group reads by UMI, and MiTCR was used to assemble and quantify clonotypes. To exclude erroneous sequences, any TCR cDNA sequence not supported by at least two reads was discarded. The tcR package was used for downstream repertoire analysis, with clonotypes matched between fractions based on CDR3 nucleotide sequence plus V segment. VDJmatch was used to annotate antigen specificity against VDJdb, with one amino acid substitution in CDR3 allowed. TCRdb reprocessed the sequencing reads and holds a single record per CDR3 protein sequence, with no DNA. TCRdb, rather than the study authors, made the V and J calls. The sample's clone listing holds over 350,000 distinct CDR3 sequences. The ten largest clones capture roughly 10% of the sample.

Overall study results and their limits: In six donors, the dominant CD3+CD56+NKG2C+ clonotypes were among the top 10 CD8+ clonotypes and accounted for roughly 1.0-7.0% of CD8+ T cells. Those dominant clonotypes were again the most abundant among CD3+CD56-NKG2C+ cells in several donors, at roughly 28.3-60.1%. It remained unclear whether the expanded NKG2C-expressing T cell clones were specific for HCMV antigens.

HCMV-specific IgG was detected in serum with a commercial ELISA kit to determine HCMV serostatus. Peripheral blood mononuclear cells were isolated from blood by Ficoll density gradient centrifugation. CDR1 is given as SGHRS and CDR2 as YFSETQ, both from the germline V gene. The CDR3 starts with the cysteine, ends with the phenylalanine, and has 14 residues. This entry has no DNA. Material for sequencing was blood T cells: a sorted CD56 or NKG2C T cell subset, CD4+ or CD8+ T cells, or bulk PBMC T cells (not recorded which). The V and J segments used are TRBV5-1 and TRBJ1-1; TCRdb calls TRBD1, which cannot be checked without DNA. The receptor's source is a woman in her 50s in good health. Donor details come from another sample of the same person, matched by shared clones. The CDR3 amino acid sequence is: CASSSGPGQGMAFF.